These 12 T cell receptor beta chains share one sample of origin, sequenced in a study of CD8 T cells in Susac syndrome. Random hexamers served to reverse transcribe about 0.45 to 1 ug RNA. TCRdb called the immunoSEQ multiplex PCR reads again in MiXCR, with one record for every CDR3 protein. The table shows 150,000 or so distinct CDR3 sequences, with approximately 94% occurring only once. What was sequenced was CD8+ T cells from PBMCs. These receptors all stem from a human donor with multiple sclerosis.

The genes are TRBV12-3 or TRBV12-4 and TRBJ1-2, with D perhaps matching TRBD1 (6 bases). The CDR3 is 14 residues long. The ends were cut back, 6 bases at V and 5 bases at J, with 16 bases in the middle. As DNA, the CDR3 is TGTGCCAGCAGCCCCGGGACAAAGGGGTATGGCTACACCTTC. This translates into CASSPGTKGYGYTF.

In its sample, this clonotype was seen once. V is TRBV3-1 and J is TRBJ2-5; weak D call: TRBD1 (5 bases). The length of the CDR3 is 15 residues. CDR1 and CDR2 from the germline V gene are LGHDT and YNNKEL (reference sequence). Trimming pared 4 bases from V and 3 bases from J, leaving 15 bases between. This chain's CDR3 is CASSPQTVTEETQYF. In nucleotides, the CDR3 is TGTGCCAGCAGCCCACAGACAGTTACAGAAGAGACCCAGTACTTC.

CDR3 sequence: CSARDMTGSQPQHF. CDR3 nucleotide sequence: TGCAGTGCTAGAGATATGACAGGGAGTCAGCCCCAGCATTTT. The chain employs TRBV20-1 and TRBJ1-5; 7 bases align to TRBD1. The CDR3 runs to 14 residues. The V and J ends lost 0 bases and 6 bases, in that order; junction bases with no gene match: 5. Germline CDR1 reads DFQATT; CDR2 reads SNEGSKA (reference sequence).

The sample holds a few counts of this clonotype. The genes are TRBV9 and TRBJ2-7; tentatively, D is TRBD1 or TRBD2 (6 bases each). The germline V and J ends were trimmed by 3 bases and 3 bases, with 10 bases remaining between them. The CDR3 is made up of 13 amino acids. The germline CDR1 and CDR2 sequences are SGDLS and YYNGEE. CDR3 region: CASSEGGGYEQYF. The CDR3 nucleotides read TGTGCCAGCAGCGAGGGGGGAGGCTACGAGCAGTACTTC.

The sample holds one count of this clonotype. V gene TRBV12-5 combines with J gene TRBJ2-7, with D possibly matching TRBD2 (6 bases). The CDR3 is made up of 12 amino acids. Trimming removed 6 bases at V and 3 bases at J, with 9 bases between. Germline-derived CDR1 and CDR2 are LGHNT and FRNRAP. The CDR3 nucleotides read TGTGCTAGTGGCGCGGGGTACTACGAGCAGTACTTC. It translates to CASGAGYYEQYF.

This chain links TRBV28 with TRBJ2-3; 7 bases align to TRBD1. CDR1 and CDR2 (germline): MDHEN, SYDVKM. J was trimmed by 4 bases and V by 4 bases; bases with no gene match: 17. The CDR3 is made up of 18 amino acids. The CDR3: CASSSPLMTGRGADTQYF. The CDR3 DNA is TGTGCCAGCAGTTCCCCTCTCATGACAGGGCGAGGGGCAGATACGCAGTATTTT.

The chain employs TRBV9 and TRBJ2-1; 8 bases are a match to TRBD2. CDR3 size: 13 residues. J gave up 10 bases and V 7 bases, and 10 bases lay outside the gene matches. Germline V lookup: CDR1 SGDLS, CDR2 YYNGEE. Here the CDR3 DNA reads TGTGCCAGCTCCGCGGGGGGCTTCTCGGAGCAGTTCTTC. This translates into CASSAGGFSEQFF.

The chain links TRBV2 to TRBJ1-1, with D possibly TRBD1 on 5 matching bases. Germline V lookup: CDR1 SNHLY, CDR2 FYNNEI. Trimming stripped 6 bases from V and 1 base from J, with 18 bases between. The CDR3 is 16 amino acids. CDR3 region: CASSPSPGGENTEAFF. CDR3 DNA sequence: TGTGCCAGCAGCCCTTCTCCGGGAGGGGAGAACACTGAAGCTTTCTTT.

The chain couples TRBV29-1 to TRBJ1-2, with 11 bases lining up with TRBD1. Germline loops: CDR1 SQVTM, CDR2 ANQGSEA. V was clipped by 6 bases and J by 7 bases; unmatched bases: 4. This CDR3 is built from 12 residues. As DNA, the CDR3 is TGCAGCGTGGACAGGGGGCTATTTGGCTACACCTTC. Translation gives CSVDRGLFGYTF.

The rearrangement links TRBV7-6 to TRBJ2-1; 8 bases fit TRBD2. CDR3 length: 16 amino acids. Germline loops: CDR1 SGHVS, CDR2 FNYEAQ. V dropped 3 bases and J dropped 2; count of bases not matched to a gene: 6. The CDR3 nucleotides are TGTGCCAGCAGCTTGGGTAGCGGGGCCGCCTACAATGAGCAGTTCTTC. Its protein is CASSLGSGAAYNEQFF.

DNA of the CDR3: TGTGCCAGCAGTTTTGGGACAGGACACTACGAGCAGTACTTC. Its protein product is CASSFGTGHYEQYF. The rearrangement links TRBV28 to TRBJ2-7, with TRBD1 matching over 8 bases. Trimming at V came to 3 bases and at J to 3 bases, leaving 4 bases not matched to a gene. The CDR3 consists of 14 residues. The germline CDR1 and CDR2 sequences are MDHEN and SYDVKM.

The chain joins TRBV30 to TRBJ1-3; no reliable D call. This CDR3 contains 12 residues. Germline lookup yields CDR1 GTSNPN and CDR2 SVGIG (reference sequence). CDR3 residues: CSGEEDGNTIYF. DNA for the CDR3: TGTTCCGGGGAAGAGGACGGAAACACCATATATTTT.